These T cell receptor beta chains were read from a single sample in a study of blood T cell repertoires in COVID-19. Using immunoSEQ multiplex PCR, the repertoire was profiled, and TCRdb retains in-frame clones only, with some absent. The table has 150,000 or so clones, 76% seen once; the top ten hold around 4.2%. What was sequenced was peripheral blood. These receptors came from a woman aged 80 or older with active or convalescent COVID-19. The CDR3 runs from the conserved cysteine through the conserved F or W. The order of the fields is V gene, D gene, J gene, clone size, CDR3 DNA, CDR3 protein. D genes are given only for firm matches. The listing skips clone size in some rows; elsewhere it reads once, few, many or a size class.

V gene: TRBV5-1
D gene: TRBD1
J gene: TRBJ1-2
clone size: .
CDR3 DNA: TGCGCCAGCAGCTCCGGGACAGGGGAGCACTACACCTTC
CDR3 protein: CASSSGTGEHYTF

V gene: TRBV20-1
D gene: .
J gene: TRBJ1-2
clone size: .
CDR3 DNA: TGCAGTATCGCCGGGGACTATGGCTACACCTTC
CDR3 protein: CSIAGDYGYTF

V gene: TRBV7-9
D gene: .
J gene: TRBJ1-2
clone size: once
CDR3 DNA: TGTGCCAGCAGCTGGACTCGGTTAGGCGATGGCTACACCTTC
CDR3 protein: CASSWTRLGDGYTF

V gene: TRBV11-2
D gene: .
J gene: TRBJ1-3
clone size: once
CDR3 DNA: TGTGCCAGCAGCTTAAAGGGGTCTGGAAACACCATATATTTT
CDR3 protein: CASSLKGSGNTIYF

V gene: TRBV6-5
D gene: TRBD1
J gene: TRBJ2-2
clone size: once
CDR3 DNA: TGTGCCAGCAGCTCCGACAGGGAGCGCACCGGGGAGCTGTTTTTT
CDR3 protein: CASSSDRERTGELFF

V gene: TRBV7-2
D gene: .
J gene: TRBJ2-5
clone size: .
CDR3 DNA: TGTGCCAGCAGGTGGGGCTACCCGCAGGGGACCCAGTACTTC
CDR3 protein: CASRWGYPQGTQYF

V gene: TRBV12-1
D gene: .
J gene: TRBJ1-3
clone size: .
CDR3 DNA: TGTGCCAGCAGCTTGCGGGACAGGAACTCTGGAAACACCATATATTTT
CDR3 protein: CASSLRDRNSGNTIYF

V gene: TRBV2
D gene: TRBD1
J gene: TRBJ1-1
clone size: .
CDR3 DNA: TGTGCCAGCAGTTTCACAGGGGGCCCCGAAGCTTTCTTT
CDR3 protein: CASSFTGGPEAFF

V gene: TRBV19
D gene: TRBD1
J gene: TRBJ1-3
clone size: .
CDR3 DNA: TGTGCCAGTCGGGGGACAGGCGGTGGAAACACCATATATTTT
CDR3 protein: CASRGTGGGNTIYF

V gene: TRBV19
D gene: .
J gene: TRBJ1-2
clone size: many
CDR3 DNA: TGTGCCAGTAGGCCAGTGGACAAAAACTATGGCTACACCTTC
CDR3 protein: CASRPVDKNYGYTF

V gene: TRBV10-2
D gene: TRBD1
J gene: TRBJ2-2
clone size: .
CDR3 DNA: TGCGCCAGCAGCCCAGGACAGGGGGAATGGATGGGCACCGGGGAGCTGTTTTTT
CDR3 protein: CASSPGQGEWMGTGELFF

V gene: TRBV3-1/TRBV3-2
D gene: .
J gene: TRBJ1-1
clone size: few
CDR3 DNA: TGTGCCAGCACCTTAGATAGGAACACTGAAGCTTTCTTT
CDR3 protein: CASTLDRNTEAFF

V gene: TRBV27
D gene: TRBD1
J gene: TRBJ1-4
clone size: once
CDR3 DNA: TGTGCCAGCAGTTGGACAGGGTTGAGTGAAAAACTGTTTTTT
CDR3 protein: CASSWTGLSEKLFF

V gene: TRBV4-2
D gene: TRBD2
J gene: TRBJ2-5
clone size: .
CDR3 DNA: TGTGCCAGCAGCCAAGTGACTAGCGGGGGGGCCGAGACCCAGTACTTC
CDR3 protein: CASSQVTSGGAETQYF

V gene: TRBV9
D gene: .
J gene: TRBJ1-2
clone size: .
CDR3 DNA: TGTGCCAGCAGTCCAGGGCTTGACTATGGCTACACCTTC
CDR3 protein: CASSPGLDYGYTF

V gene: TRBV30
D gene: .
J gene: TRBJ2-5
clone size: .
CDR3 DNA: TGTGCCTTGGGCGTGGGTAGGGGACAAGAGACCCAGTACTTC
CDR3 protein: CALGVGRGQETQYF

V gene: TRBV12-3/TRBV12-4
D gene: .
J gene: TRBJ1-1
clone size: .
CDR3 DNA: TGTGCCACCCAACGGAGGCGGAACACTGAAGCTTTCTTT
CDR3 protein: CATQRRRNTEAFF

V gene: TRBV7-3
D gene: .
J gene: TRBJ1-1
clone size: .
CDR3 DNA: TGTGCCAGCAGCTTAACGGGTCGACAGGACACTGAAGCTTTCTTT
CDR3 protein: CASSLTGRQDTEAFF

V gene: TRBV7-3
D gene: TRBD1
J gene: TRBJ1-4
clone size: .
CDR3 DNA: TGTGCCAGCAGAGATGACAGGGGGTCGAGTGAAAAACTGTTTTTT
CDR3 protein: CASRDDRGSSEKLFF

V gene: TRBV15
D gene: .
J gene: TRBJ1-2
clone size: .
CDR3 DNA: TGTGCCACCAGCACAATTAGGACGGAGGGTTTTAACTATGGCTACACCTTC
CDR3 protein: CATSTIRTEGFNYGYTF

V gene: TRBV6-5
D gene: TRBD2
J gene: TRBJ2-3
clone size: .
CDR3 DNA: TGTGCCAGCAGCGGGACTAGGGGCACGCAGTATTTT
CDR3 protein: CASSGTRGTQYF

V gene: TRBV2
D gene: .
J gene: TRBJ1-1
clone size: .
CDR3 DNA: TGTGCCAGCATTTCAGTGGGGGGCACTGAAGCTTTCTTT
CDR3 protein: CASISVGGTEAFF

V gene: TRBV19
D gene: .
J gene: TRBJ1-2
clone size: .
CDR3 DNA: TGTGCCAGTAGTACAACACAGGCATATGGCTACACCTTC
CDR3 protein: CASSTTQAYGYTF

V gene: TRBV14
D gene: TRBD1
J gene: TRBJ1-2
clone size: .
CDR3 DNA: TGTGCCAGCAGCCAGGACAGGTCGATGGTTGGCTACACCTTC
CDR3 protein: CASSQDRSMVGYTF

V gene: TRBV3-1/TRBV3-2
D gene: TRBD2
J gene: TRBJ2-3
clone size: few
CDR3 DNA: TGTGCCAGCAGCCAAGTGGAGTGGAGCGGGGGGGCGGTAGATACGCAGTATTTT
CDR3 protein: CASSQVEWSGGAVDTQYF

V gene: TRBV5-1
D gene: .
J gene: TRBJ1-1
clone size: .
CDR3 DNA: TGCGCCAGCCAACGGGTGGGTGACACTGAAGCTTTCTTT
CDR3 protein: CASQRVGDTEAFF

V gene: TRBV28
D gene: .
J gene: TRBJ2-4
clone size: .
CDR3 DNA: TGTGCCAGCAGTTTCGGAGGACGGGCCAAAAACATTCAGTACTTC
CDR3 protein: CASSFGGRAKNIQYF

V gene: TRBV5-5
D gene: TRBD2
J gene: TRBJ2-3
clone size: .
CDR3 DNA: TGTGCCAGCAGCTTGGATGTTAGCGGGGGGGCAGATACGCAGTATTTT
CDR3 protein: CASSLDVSGGADTQYF

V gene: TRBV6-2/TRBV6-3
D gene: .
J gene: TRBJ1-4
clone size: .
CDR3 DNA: TGTGCCAGCAGTTACTCTCGGGAGACTTCAACTAATGAAAAACTGTTTTTT
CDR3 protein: CASSYSRETSTNEKLFF

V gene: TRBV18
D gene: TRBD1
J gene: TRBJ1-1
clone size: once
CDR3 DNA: TGTGCCAGCTCACCTAAACTCAAGGACAGGGTGGCTGAAGCTTTCTTT
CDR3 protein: CASSPKLKDRVAEAFF

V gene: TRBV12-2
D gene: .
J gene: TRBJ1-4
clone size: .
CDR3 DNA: TGTGCAAGTCATCACCCCCGGGGGGCCACAACTAATGAAAAACTGTTTTTT
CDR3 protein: CASHHPRGATTNEKLFF

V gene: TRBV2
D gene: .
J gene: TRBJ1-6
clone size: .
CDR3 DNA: TGTGCCAGCCAGCGGGGTGGGGATAATTCACCCCTCCACTTT
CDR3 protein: CASQRGGDNSPLHF

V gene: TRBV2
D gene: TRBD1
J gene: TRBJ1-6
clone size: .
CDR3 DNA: TGTGCCAGCAGTAGGGACAGGGAGAGGTCACCCCTCCACTTT
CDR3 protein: CASSRDRERSPLHF

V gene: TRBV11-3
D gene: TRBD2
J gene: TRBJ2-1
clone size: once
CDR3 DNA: TGTGCCAGCAGCCCTACTAGCGGGGGGAATGAGCAGTTCTTC
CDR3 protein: CASSPTSGGNEQFF

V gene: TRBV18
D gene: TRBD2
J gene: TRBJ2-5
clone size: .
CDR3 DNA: TGTGCCAGCTCGCAAAATAGCGGGGGCCAAGAGACCCAGTACTTC
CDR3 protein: CASSQNSGGQETQYF

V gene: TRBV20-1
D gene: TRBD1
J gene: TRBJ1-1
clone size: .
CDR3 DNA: TGCAGTGCTAGTTGGGACAGGGGAGAAGCTTTCTTT
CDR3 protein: CSASWDRGEAFF

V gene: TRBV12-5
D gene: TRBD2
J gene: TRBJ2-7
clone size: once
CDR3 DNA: TGTGCTAGTGGTTTGTCGCGGGGGGGCCACGAGCAGTACTTC
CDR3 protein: CASGLSRGGHEQYF

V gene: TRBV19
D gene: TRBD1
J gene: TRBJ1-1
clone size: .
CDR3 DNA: TGTGCCAGTATTCCATCGGGACAGGGGGCCTTTAAGGGAGCTTTCTTT
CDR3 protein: CASIPSGQGAFKGAFF

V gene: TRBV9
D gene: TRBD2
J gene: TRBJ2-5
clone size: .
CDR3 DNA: TGTGCCAGCAGCGTAGGGCTAGCGGGGGCCATACTGGGAGAGACCCAGTACTTC
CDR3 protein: CASSVGLAGAILGETQYF

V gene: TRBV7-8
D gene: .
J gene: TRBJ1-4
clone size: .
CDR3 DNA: TGTGCCAGCAGCTTAGGAGGAGGGGTGGAACTGTTTTTT
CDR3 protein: CASSLGGGVELFF

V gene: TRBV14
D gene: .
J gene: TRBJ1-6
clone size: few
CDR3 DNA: TGTGCCAGCGCCAAACACGAAAGGGGTTCACCCCTCCACTTT
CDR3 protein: CASAKHERGSPLHF

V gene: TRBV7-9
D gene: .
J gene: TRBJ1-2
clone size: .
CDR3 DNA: TGTGCCAGCAGCTTAGAAGGGGTGTATAAGGATGGCTACACCTTC
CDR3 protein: CASSLEGVYKDGYTF

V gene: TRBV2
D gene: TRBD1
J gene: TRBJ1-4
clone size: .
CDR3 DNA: TGTGCCAAACAGGGGGTCGCAACTAATGAAAAACTGTTTTTT
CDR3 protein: CAKQGVATNEKLFF

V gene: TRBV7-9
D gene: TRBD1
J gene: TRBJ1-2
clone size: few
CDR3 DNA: TGTGCCAGCAGCCTAGTTTCAGGGGGCGACTATGGCTACACCTTC
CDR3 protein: CASSLVSGGDYGYTF

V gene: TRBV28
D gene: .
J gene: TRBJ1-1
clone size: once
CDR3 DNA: TGTGCCAGCAGCCGCCAGGGGTTTTTGAACACTGAAGCTTTCTTT
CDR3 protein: CASSRQGFLNTEAFF

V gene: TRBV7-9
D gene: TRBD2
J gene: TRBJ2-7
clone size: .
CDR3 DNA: TGTGCCAGCAGCCCAAGGACTAGCGGGGCGTTCTCCTACGAGCAGTACTTC
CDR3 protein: CASSPRTSGAFSYEQYF

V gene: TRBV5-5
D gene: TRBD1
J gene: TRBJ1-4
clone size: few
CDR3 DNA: TGTGCCAGCAGCTTATCGACAGGGCTTAATGAAAAACTGTTTTTT
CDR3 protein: CASSLSTGLNEKLFF

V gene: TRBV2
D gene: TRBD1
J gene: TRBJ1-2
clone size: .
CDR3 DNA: TGTGCCAGCAGTGGGGACAGCTATGGCTACACCTTC
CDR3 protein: CASSGDSYGYTF

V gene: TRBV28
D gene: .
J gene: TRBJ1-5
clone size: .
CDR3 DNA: TGTGCCAGCACCTCGGGGAACTATCAGCCCCAGCATTTT
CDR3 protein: CASTSGNYQPQHF

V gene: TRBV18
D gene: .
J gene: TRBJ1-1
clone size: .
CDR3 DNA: TGTGCCAGCTCCCCACTGGCGGAGCAGTTCACTTTCTTT
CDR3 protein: CASSPLAEQFTFF

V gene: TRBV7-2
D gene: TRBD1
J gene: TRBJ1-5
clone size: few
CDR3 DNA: TGTGCCAGCAGCTTACGGGACAGTAGCAATCAGCCCCAGCATTTT
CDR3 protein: CASSLRDSSNQPQHF

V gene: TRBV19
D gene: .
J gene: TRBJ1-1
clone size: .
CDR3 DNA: TGTGCCAGTAAATCACAGCTAACTTTGAACACTGAAGCTTTCTTT
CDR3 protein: CASKSQLTLNTEAFF

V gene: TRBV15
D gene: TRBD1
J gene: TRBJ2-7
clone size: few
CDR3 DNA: TGTGCCACCAGCATCAGCGCGACAGGGGGCTACGAGCAGTACTTC
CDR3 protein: CATSISATGGYEQYF

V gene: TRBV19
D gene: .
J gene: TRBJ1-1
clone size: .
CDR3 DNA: TGTGCCAGTAAAGACATGAGAAACACTGAAGCTTTCTTT
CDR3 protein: CASKDMRNTEAFF

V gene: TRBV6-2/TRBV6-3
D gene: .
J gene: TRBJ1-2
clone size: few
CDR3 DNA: TGTGCCAGCAGTAACCGGGGACACCGAAACTATGGCTACACCTTC
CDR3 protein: CASSNRGHRNYGYTF

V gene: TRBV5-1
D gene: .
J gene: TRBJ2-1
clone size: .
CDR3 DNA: TGCGCCAGCAGCTTGGATGGGGCCCCGGTAAGGAATGAGCAGTTCTTC
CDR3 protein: CASSLDGAPVRNEQFF

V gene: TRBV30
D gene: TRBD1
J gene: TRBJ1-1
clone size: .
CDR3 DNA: TGTGCCTGGAGCTGGGACAGGGAGGAAGGAGCTTTCTTT
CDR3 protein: CAWSWDREEGAFF

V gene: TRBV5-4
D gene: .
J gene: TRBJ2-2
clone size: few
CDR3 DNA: TGTGCCAGCAGCCTACCCTGGGGGGAGCTGTTTTTT
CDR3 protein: CASSLPWGELFF

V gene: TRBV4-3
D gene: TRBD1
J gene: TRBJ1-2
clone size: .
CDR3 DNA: TGCGCCAGCAGCCCCGGACAGGGCGCATATGGCTACACCTTC
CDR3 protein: CASSPGQGAYGYTF